The T cell receptor (beta chain) under discussion was sequenced for a study of T cells in lung cancer brain metastases. Study-level results: The complete infiltrating T cell repertoire may not have been retrieved from FFPE.

On this clone: Its antigen remains unidentified.

Trimming removed 3 bases from V and 2 bases from J, with 7 bases in between. CDR3 length equals 13 residues. Germline CDR1 and CDR2: MNHEY and SMNVEV (reference sequence). Clones were read by immunoSEQ multiplex PCR, and TCRdb kept only the in-frame ones, dropping some. The sample holds 1,000 to 1,500 clones, 85% to 90% seen once. About 5 deparaffinized, unstained around 10 um sections supplied tumor areas macrodissected using marked H&E slides as a guide. The clonotype originates from a man in his sixties or seventies with non-small cell lung cancer that had spread to the brain. Sequencing was done on a sample of tumor tissue from a brain metastasis. The genes are TRBV27 and TRBJ1-2; D gene uncertain. CDR3 sequence: CASSFEGNYGYTF. The CDR3 DNA sequence: TGTGCCAGCAGTTTCGAGGGCAACTATGGCTACACCTTC.